One T cell receptor beta chain is described in this entry. This specimen comes from a study of cytomegalovirus exposure and HLA in healthy donors. V was clipped by 7 bases and J by 2 bases; unmatched bases: 7. The CDR3 is 15 amino acids. From germline, CDR1 is SNHLY and CDR2 FYNNEI. PCR used 60 Vbeta primers and 13 Jbeta primers. Clones were read by immunoSEQ multiplex PCR, and TCRdb kept only the in-frame ones, dropping some. The sample lists about 130,000 clones, roughly four fifths occurring once. The clonotype comes from a man aged 25 to 45 in good health and CMV-seronegative. J is TRBJ1-4 and V is TRBV2, with 7 bases matching TRBD1. Sequencing input: PBMCs. The CDR3 sequence is CASNDRAGTNEKLFF. CDR3 bases: TGTGCCAGCAACGACAGGGCCGGCACTAATGAAAAACTGTTTTTT.